This TCR beta chain was sequenced for a study of T-cell memory formation after mild COVID-19. Germline V gene lookup returns CDR1 DFQATT and CDR2 SNEGSKA (reference sequence). Trimming left V 4 bases short and J 1 base short, with 11 bases between. The CDR3 loop spans 14 amino acids. This clonotype showed up many times. Antigen: not known. General study points: Among contracting clones, CD4+ were mainly CM/EM and CD8+ enriched in EMRA.

TCRdb ran MiXCR on the 5' RACE reads and lists one entry per CDR3 protein. The table lists 200,000 to 250,000 distinct CDR3 sequences, just over 9.5% of them singletons. V usage is TRBV20-1 and J usage is TRBJ1-5; D is perhaps TRBD1 (5 bases). Sequencing input: PBMCs or a T cell subset sorted from them (not recorded which). This sequence was found in a young man who had mild COVID-19 (a few samples of this study predate the infection). Cell type and time point are not known. DNA for the CDR3: TGCAGTGCTACCTCGGGGGGGAGCAATCAGCCCCAGCATTTT. Residues: CSATSGGSNQPQHF.